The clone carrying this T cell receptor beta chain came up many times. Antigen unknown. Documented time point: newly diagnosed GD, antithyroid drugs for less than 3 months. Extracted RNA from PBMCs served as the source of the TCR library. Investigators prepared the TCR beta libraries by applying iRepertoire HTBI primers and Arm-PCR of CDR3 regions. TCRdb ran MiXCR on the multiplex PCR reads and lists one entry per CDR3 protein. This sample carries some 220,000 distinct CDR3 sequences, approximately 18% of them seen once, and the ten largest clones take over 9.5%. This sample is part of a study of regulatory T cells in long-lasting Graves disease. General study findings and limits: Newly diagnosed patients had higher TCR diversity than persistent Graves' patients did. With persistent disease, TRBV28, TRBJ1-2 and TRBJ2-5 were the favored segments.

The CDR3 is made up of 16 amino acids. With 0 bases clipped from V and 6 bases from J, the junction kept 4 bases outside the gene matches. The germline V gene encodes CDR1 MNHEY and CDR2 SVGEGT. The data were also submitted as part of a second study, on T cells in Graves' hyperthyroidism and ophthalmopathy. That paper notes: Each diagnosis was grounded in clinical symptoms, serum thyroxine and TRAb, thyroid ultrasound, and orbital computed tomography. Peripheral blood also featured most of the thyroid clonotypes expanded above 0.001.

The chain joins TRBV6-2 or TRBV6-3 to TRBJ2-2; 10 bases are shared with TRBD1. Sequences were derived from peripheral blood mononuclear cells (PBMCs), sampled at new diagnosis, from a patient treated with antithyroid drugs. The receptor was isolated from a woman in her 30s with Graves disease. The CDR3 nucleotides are TGTGCCAGCAGTTACTCGAGGGGGACAGGGGCCGGGGAGCTGTTTTTT. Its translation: CASSYSRGTGAGELFF.